These 21 T cell receptor beta chains were sequenced from one sample in a study of HIV-infected children after antiretroviral therapy interruption. The TCR library was built from RNA with a 3' RACE protocol and unique molecular identifiers. Each CDR3 protein gets one entry after TCRdb re-called the 3' RACE reads with MiXCR. The top ten clones hold less than 40% of a sample with approximately 15,000 distinct CDR3 sequences, about 3.6% of them seen once. The treatment denotes: PENTA 11 planned treatment interruption arm or continuous ART arm. The sequencing here drew on CD45RO+ CD8+ T cells from PBMCs, pooled from several time points, taken from a donor given antiretroviral therapy, either interrupted or continuous. As for subset: memory CD8+ CD45RO+ CD45RA- T cells. These receptors came from a pool of human donors with HIV.

This clonotype occurred many times. The chain is built from TRBV28 and TRBJ2-1; 11 bases fit TRBD2. Germline CDR1 is MDHEN and CDR2 is SYDVKM. The CDR3 extends over 16 amino acids. V gave up 6 bases and J gave up 8 bases; unmatched junction bases: 12. The CDR3 DNA reads TGTGCCAGCAGGGACCCTAGCGGGAGGCCGGGCGATGAGCAGTTCTTC. Its protein is CASRDPSGRPGDEQFF. Supplemented by reference TRBV28 and TRBJ2-1, the full variable domain reads DVKVTQSSRYLVKRTGEKVFLECVQDMDHENMFWYRQDPGLGLRLIYFSYDVKMKEKGDIPEGYSVSREKKERFSLILESASTNQTSMYLCASRDPSGRPGDEQFFGPGTRLTVL.

This clonotype was counted many times. The rearrangement uses TRBV20-1 and TRBJ2-7, with D possibly being TRBD1 (7 bases). This CDR3 comprises 11 residues. The V end lost 5 bases, the J end lost 7 bases, and 12 bases lay between the germline ends. Per germline, CDR1 DFQATT and CDR2 SNEGSKA (reference sequence). CDR3 loop: CSAGQGGEQYF. The CDR3 DNA reads as TGCAGTGCTGGTCAGGGGGGAGAGCAGTACTTC.

This clonotype was detected ten times or more. This chain uses TRBV10-1 with TRBJ2-2, with 7 bases lining up with TRBD1. In germline, CDR1 is WNHNN, CDR2 SYGVQD (reference sequence). V dropped 5 bases and J dropped 3; count of bases not matched to a gene: 0. This CDR3 comprises 13 residues. CDR3 residues: CASSTGDTGELFF. CDR3 nucleotide sequence: TGCGCCAGCAGTACAGGGGACACCGGGGAGCTGTTTTTT.

In its sample, this clonotype was seen many times. The chain uses TRBV4-1 and TRBJ1-2, with 7 bases matching TRBD1. Germline V lookup: CDR1 MGHRA, CDR2 YSYEKL. V was pared by 2 bases and J by 6 bases, with 15 bases of the junction left unmatched. The CDR3 runs to 17 residues. Here the CDR3 reads CASSQTFGQALFHGYTF. In DNA, the CDR3 is TGCGCCAGCAGCCAAACCTTTGGACAGGCTCTATTTCATGGCTACACCTTC.

This clonotype was seen many times. The rearrangement uses TRBV11-2 and TRBJ1-1; D unresolved. Germline CDR1 and CDR2: SGHAT and FQNNGV. The CDR3 totals 14 residues. The V end lost 1 base, the J end lost 1 base, and 7 bases lay between the germline ends. CDR3 residues: CASSLAPENTEAFF. CDR3 DNA: TGTGCCAGCAGCTTAGCCCCAGAGAACACTGAAGCTTTCTTT.

The rearrangement uses TRBV7-6 and TRBJ2-5; 7 nucleotides align to TRBD2. The V gene end was trimmed by 5 bases and the J gene end by 2 bases; junction bases not matched to a gene: 8. The CDR3 contains 15 residues. From germline, CDR1 is SGHVS and CDR2 FNYEAQ. For the CDR3, the DNA is TGTGCCAGCAGCCCCTCCGGACTAGATCAAGAGACCCAGTACTTC. Its translation: CASSPSGLDQETQYF.

A few counts support this clonotype. This chain connects TRBV2 to TRBJ1-1, with TRBD1 as a possible D gene (5 bases). Germline values: CDR1 SNHLY, CDR2 FYNNEI. The CDR3 length is 13 residues. V was cut by 5 bases and J by 4 bases, with 11 bases left in between. CDR3 region: CASSNRFRTEAFF. CDR3 sequence (DNA): TGTGCCAGCAGTAACAGGTTTCGCACTGAAGCTTTCTTT.

This clonotype was seen repeatedly, ten times or more. The V call is TRBV12-3 or TRBV12-4, the J call TRBJ1-2; a weak D match, TRBD1 (5 bases). This CDR3 has 17 amino acids. V lost 3 bases to trimming and J lost 5 bases, with 22 bases between them. The CDR3 protein is CASSFGFGGALLYGYTF. CDR3 coding DNA: TGTGCCAGCAGTTTCGGTTTTGGAGGGGCCCTCCTATATGGCTACACCTTC.

This clonotype appeared many times. The rearrangement joins TRBV10-2 to TRBJ2-2; tentative D call: TRBD1 (5 bases). V lost 7 bases and J lost 7, with 16 bases in between. The CDR3 extends over 14 amino acids. Germline loops: CDR1 WSHSY, CDR2 SAAADI. The chain's CDR3 is CASKGQGPSGELFF. Here the CDR3 DNA reads TGCGCCAGCAAGGGGCAGGGTCCGAGCGGGGAGCTGTTTTTT.

This clonotype came up a few times. CDR3 nucleotides: TGTGCCAGCAGTCCTATGACAGGGAGCTATGGCTACACCTTC. Translation gives CASSPMTGSYGYTF. The chain uses TRBV11-1 and TRBJ1-2, with 7 bases fitting TRBD1. Unmatched junction bases numbered 8, after V lost 6 bases and J lost 4 bases. Germline V gene sequence: CDR1 SGHAT, CDR2 FQDESV (reference sequence). The CDR3 totals 14 residues.

This clonotype was seen ten or more times. This chain uses TRBV12-3 or TRBV12-4 with TRBJ2-2, with unresolved D. This CDR3 comprises 14 residues. The V end lost 6 bases, the J end lost 1 base, and 9 bases lay between the germline ends. CDR3 sequence: CASRAYRNTGELFF. The DNA of the CDR3 is TGTGCCAGCAGAGCCTACAGGAACACCGGGGAGCTGTTTTTT.

This clonotype has a count of ten or more. This chain links TRBV20-1 with TRBJ2-1; tentative D call: TRBD1 (5 bases). V lost 3 bases, J lost 11 bases, and 14 bases lay in between. Germline CDR1 and CDR2: DFQATT and SNEGSKA (reference sequence). There are 12 residues in the CDR3. The CDR3 sequence: CSARLGVVQQFF. CDR3 nucleotide sequence: TGCAGTGCTAGGCTAGGGGTGGTGCAGCAGTTCTTC.

This clonotype was seen ten or more times. This rearrangement joins TRBV2 to TRBJ2-2; 7 nucleotides match TRBD2. J lost 6 bases, V lost 7 bases, and 2 bases had no gene match. The length of the CDR3 is 12 residues. Germline values: CDR1 SNHLY, CDR2 FYNNEI. CDR3 sequence: CASIRGAGELFF. The CDR3 coding sequence is TGTGCCAGCATCCGGGGGGCCGGGGAGCTGTTTTTT.

This clonotype was counted many times. This chain joins TRBV4-3 and TRBJ2-2, with D possibly TRBD1 on 5 matching bases. With 0 bases removed from V and 1 base from J, the gap between germline ends came to 15 bases. The CDR3 has 18 residues. Germline V gene lookup returns CDR1 LGHNA and CDR2 YSLEER. Here the CDR3 DNA reads TGCGCCAGCAGCCAAGATTGGCGGCCAGGGTTGAACACCGGGGAGCTGTTTTTT. Protein product: CASSQDWRPGLNTGELFF.

This clonotype was counted many times. The gene calls are TRBV20-1 and TRBJ2-7; D is perhaps TRBD2 (5 bases). CDR1 and CDR2 (germline): DFQATT, SNEGSKA (reference sequence). Trimming took 0 bases from V and 5 from J, leaving 17 bases between them. The CDR3 runs to 15 residues. The CDR3 protein is CSARDELRDWDEQYF. The CDR3 nucleotides are TGCAGTGCTAGAGATGAGTTGAGGGATTGGGACGAGCAGTACTTC.

There are many counts of this clonotype. V gene TRBV2 combines with J gene TRBJ2-5; unclear D gene. Between the trimmed V and J ends, which lost 7 bases and 5 bases, there was a span of 11 bases. Per the germline V gene, CDR1 is SNHLY and CDR2 is FYNNEI. The CDR3 runs to 12 residues. CDR3 loop: CASTGLGETQYF. CDR3 bases: TGTGCCAGCACCGGTCTAGGGGAGACCCAGTACTTC. Full variable domain (remainder filled in from reference TRBV2 and TRBJ2-5): EPEVTQTPSHQVTQMGQEVILRCVPISNHLYFYWYRQILGQKVEFLVSFYNNEISEKSEIFDDQFSVERPDGSNFTLKIRSTKLEDSAMYFCASTGLGETQYFGPGTRLLVL.

This clonotype was recorded many times. The gene calls are TRBV29-1 and TRBJ2-2, with D perhaps given as TRBD1 or TRBD2 (5 bases each). Trimming cost V 5 bases and J 3 bases, with 13 bases left between them. Germline CDR1 is SQVTM and CDR2 is ANQGSEA. This CDR3 contains 14 residues. The CDR3 reads CSVKGMGDTGELFF. The CDR3 DNA reads TGCAGCGTTAAGGGAATGGGGGACACCGGGGAGCTGTTTTTT.

This clonotype has a count of ten or more. V gene TRBV19 combines with J gene TRBJ1-1; D not certain. Germline assignment: CDR1 LNHDA and CDR2 SQIVND (reference sequence). The CDR3 is 13 residues long. V was shortened by 6 bases and J by 1 base, with 9 bases between the two germline ends. The CDR3 DNA follows: TGTGCCAGTAGGGGATGGGGGAACACTGAAGCTTTCTTT. It translates to CASRGWGNTEAFF.

This clonotype has at least ten counts. The chain combines TRBV7-1 with TRBJ1-4; a weak D match, TRBD1 (6 bases). TRBV7-1 counts as an open reading frame of uncertain function. CDR3 size: 15 residues. V was cut by 3 bases and J by 0 bases, with 8 bases left in between. The CDR3 sequence: CASSSDRSTNEKLFF. The CDR3 nucleotides read TGTGCCAGCAGCTCGGACAGATCAACTAATGAAAAACTGTTTTTT.

This clonotype showed up many times. The chain carries TRBV7-2 and TRBJ1-5, with 11 bases matching TRBD1. V gave up 1 base and J gave up 4 bases; unmatched junction bases: 3. From germline, CDR1 is SGHTA and CDR2 FQGNSA. This CDR3 has 16 amino acids. The CDR3 spells CASSLGDRGTNQPQHF. CDR3 coding DNA: TGTGCCAGCAGCTTAGGGGACAGGGGGACGAATCAGCCCCAGCATTTT. Based on the CDR3 plus reference TRBV7-2 and TRBJ1-5, the full variable domain is GAGVSQSPSNKVTEKGKDVELRCDPISGHTALYWYRQSLGQGLEFLIYFQGNSAPDKSGLPSDRFSAERTGGSVSTLTIQRTQQEDSAVYLCASSLGDRGTNQPQHFGDGTRLSIL.

There are many counts of this clonotype. The genes are TRBV6-1 and TRBJ1-6, with D perhaps TRBD1 (5 bases). This CDR3 contains 17 residues. In germline, CDR1 is MNHNS, CDR2 SASEGT. Trimming removed 2 bases from V and 10 bases from J, with 21 bases in between. Written as DNA, the CDR3 is TGTGCCAGCAGTGAATTTCCCAGGGAAATGTGGGCCTCACCCCTCCACTTT. This codes for CASSEFPREMWASPLHF.